This T cell receptor (beta chain) was captured in a study of blood T cell repertoires in COVID-19. Sequencing used immunoSEQ multiplex PCR; TCRdb keeps in-frame clones, though not all of them. Of about 160,000 clones in the sample, 78% are singletons; the top ten hold 11% to 15%. This CDR3 is 14 amino acids long. The V end lost 3 bases, the J end lost 8 bases, and 17 bases lay between the germline ends. Germline lookup yields CDR1 SGHKS and CDR2 YYEKEE (reference sequence). The receptor comes from a woman of 80 years or more with acute or convalescent COVID-19. The J gene is TRBJ1-2, the V gene TRBV5-5; D uncertain. The sample taken for sequencing was peripheral blood. CDR3 sequence (DNA): TGTGCCAGCAGCTCGCTTGTGGGGAGAGGGGGCTACACCTTC. Translated: CASSSLVGRGGYTF.